This T cell receptor (beta chain) emerged from a study of tumor and adjacent non-tumor tissue in lung cancer. This sample's RNA came from whole unsorted tissue. Distant lung tissue was collected more than 3 cm away from the tumor edge. A note on this clonotype: A read error may account for a junction end that differs from germline.

CDR1 SQVTM and CDR2 ANQGSEA come from the germline V gene. The length of the CDR3 is 13 residues. TCRbeta libraries were built with three rounds of nested PCR, modified from ARM-PCR. TCRdb ran MiXCR on the multiplex PCR reads and lists one entry per CDR3 protein. The sample has approximately 79,000 distinct CDR3 sequences; 76% are singletons. The material sequenced was distant non-tumor lung tissue. The genes are TRBV29-1 and TRBJ1-5; possibly TRBD1 for D (5 bases). The receptor's source is a man in his 70s with non-small cell lung cancer. CDR3 nucleotides: TGCAACGTTGAAGAGGGACTAGGTCAGCCTCAGCATTTT. Protein sequence: CNVEEGLGQPQHF.